Listed below are T cell receptor beta chains from one sample, sequenced in a study of Graves' ophthalmopathy and Graves' hyperthyroidism. TCRdb reprocessed the multiplex PCR reads with MiXCR, giving one entry per CDR3 protein. The data show around 340,000 distinct CDR3 sequences, with about a sixth seen just once and 12% held by the top ten. Material: peripheral blood. The receptors were gathered from an adult man with Graves' ophthalmopathy. Each CDR3 is given with its conserved first and last residue. The D gene is left open where the match is weak. Expanded clones get a size class; other rows say once, few or many, or leave the size out.

CDR3 protein	CDR3 DNA	D gene	clone size	V gene	J gene
CASSEVGGSTGELFF	TGTGCCAGCAGTGAAGTTGGGGGTTCGACCGGGGAGCTGTTTTTT	-	many	TRBV6-1	TRBJ2-2
CASSPGGLAKNIQYF	TGTGCCAGCAGCCCCGGGGGACTAGCCAAAAACATTCAGTACTTC	-	many	TRBV11-2	TRBJ2-4
CAISESPRTGAQPQHF	TGTGCCATCAGTGAGTCTCCCAGGACAGGGGCTCAGCCCCAGCATTTT	TRBD1	many	TRBV10-3	TRBJ1-5
CAIGSDRDYEQYF	TGTGCCATCGGATCGGACAGGGACTACGAGCAGTACTTC	TRBD1	many	TRBV10-3	TRBJ2-7
CASSDRGAEQYF	TGTGCCAGCAGCGACCGGGGGGCCGAGCAGTACTTC	-	many	TRBV9	TRBJ2-7
CASSEIPSGSYLFIGVAQYF	TGTGCCAGCAGTGAAATTCCTAGCGGGAGTTATCTTTTCATTGGTGTGGCCCAGTACTTC	TRBD2	many	TRBV6-1	TRBJ2-5
CASSLTRDSEASF	TGTGCCAGCTCACTGACCCGGGACAGTGAAGCTTCCTTT	TRBD1	-	TRBV18	TRBJ1-1
CASSLGGSGELFF	TGCGCCAGCAGCTTGGGCGGGTCCGGGGAGCTGTTTTTT	-	many	TRBV5-1	TRBJ2-2
CASSQGQAGAYEQYF	TGTGCCAGCAGCCAAGGTCAAGCGGGGGCCTACGAGCAGTACTTC	TRBD2	-	TRBV4-2	TRBJ2-7
CASSRVIQETQYF	TGTGCCAGTAGTCGGGTGATACAAGAGACCCAGTACTTC	-	-	TRBV19	TRBJ2-5
CASSYTGGVNEQYF	TGTGCCAGCAGTTATACGGGGGGCGTGAACGAGCAGTACTTC	-	many	TRBV6-2/TRBV6-3	TRBJ2-7
CASSLGVGSSGNTIYF	TGTGCCAGCAGCTTAGGGGTCGGTTCCTCTGGAAACACCATATATTTT	-	many	TRBV11-3	TRBJ1-3
CSARPPSGRASEQYF	TGCAGTGCTAGACCACCTAGCGGGAGGGCCTCCGAGCAGTACTTC	TRBD2	many	TRBV20-1	TRBJ2-7
CASSLRTGVNTEAFF	TGTGCCAGCAGCTTGAGGACAGGGGTGAACACTGAAGCTTTCTTT	TRBD1	many	TRBV5-8	TRBJ1-1
CSARPSRLYSGNTIYF	TGCAGTGCTAGACCGTCGCGTCTGTACTCTGGAAACACCATATATTTT	-	many	TRBV20-1	TRBJ1-3
CASSRDMRDYGYTF	TGTGCCAGCAGCCGGGACATGCGGGACTATGGCTACACCTTC	-	many	TRBV12-3/TRBV12-4	TRBJ1-2
CASTRKGDYGYTF	TGTGCCAGCACCCGGAAAGGGGACTATGGCTACACCTTC	-	-	TRBV7-9	TRBJ1-2
CSARVLAGVVDTQYF	TGCAGTGCTAGAGTCTTGGCGGGTGTGGTAGATACGCAGTATTTT	-	many	TRBV20-1	TRBJ2-3
CASSHPPLEQYF	TGTGCCAGCAGCCATCCCCCCCTCGAGCAGTACTTC	-	many	TRBV7-8	TRBJ2-7
CATSPREPNYGYTF	TGTGCCACCAGTCCTCGGGAACCTAACTATGGCTACACCTTC	-	many	TRBV15	TRBJ1-2
CASSQDRFTDTQYF	TGCGCCAGCAGCCAAGATAGATTCACAGATACGCAGTATTTT	-	few	TRBV4-3	TRBJ2-3
CASSLGRTNEQYF	TGTGCCAGCAGCTTGGGCAGAACCAACGAGCAGTACTTC	-	many	TRBV11-2	TRBJ2-7
CSARKDRGNYGYTF	TGCAGTGCTAGGAAGGACAGGGGTAACTATGGCTACACCTTC	TRBD1	many	TRBV20-1	TRBJ1-2
CSARTPGGVHNSPLHF	TGCAGTGCTAGAACCCCCGGGGGCGTTCATAATTCACCCCTCCACTTT	-	many	TRBV20-1	TRBJ1-6
CASSGQPNYGYTF	TGTGCCAGCAGTGGACAGCCTAACTATGGCTACACCTTC	-	many	TRBV2	TRBJ1-2
CASREYRGLNYGYTF	TGTGCCAGCAGGGAATACAGGGGCCTGAACTATGGCTACACCTTC	TRBD1	many	TRBV28	TRBJ1-2
CSARDSFEGLYEQYF	TGCAGTGCTAGAGATAGCTTTGAGGGTCTCTACGAGCAGTACTTC	-	many	TRBV20-1	TRBJ2-7
CAWRGRGANTEAFF	TGTGCCTGGAGGGGCCGAGGGGCGAACACTGAAGCTTTCTTT	-	many	TRBV30	TRBJ1-1
CASSVGRAYGQPQHF	TGTGCCAGCAGCGTTGGCAGGGCTTACGGTCAGCCCCAGCATTTT	-	many	TRBV6-5	TRBJ1-5
CASSLSGVTGNTIYF	TGCGCCAGCAGCTTGAGTGGGGTAACTGGAAACACCATATATTTT	-	many	TRBV5-1	TRBJ1-3
CAWSGGETQYF	TGTGCCTGGAGTGGGGGAGAGACCCAGTACTTC	-	many	TRBV30	TRBJ2-5
CASSPAGSSYHEQYF	TGTGCCAGCAGTCCGGCCGGGTCGAGTTATCACGAGCAGTACTTC	-	many	TRBV7-2	TRBJ2-7
CAISPGTGVYEQYF	TGTGCCATCAGCCCCGGGACAGGCGTCTACGAGCAGTACTTC	TRBD1	many	TRBV10-3	TRBJ2-7
CAWSGQLAVYEQYF	TGTGCCTGGAGTGGGCAACTAGCGGTCTACGAGCAGTACTTC	TRBD2	many	TRBV30	TRBJ2-7
CASSGNGRETQYF	TGTGCCAGCAGTGGGAACGGCCGGGAGACCCAGTACTTC	-	many	TRBV6-1	TRBJ2-5
CASSSASGTETQYF	TGTGCCAGCAGCTCCGCAAGCGGGACGGAGACCCAGTACTTC	TRBD2	-	TRBV12-3/TRBV12-4	TRBJ2-5
CASSSNYPNTEAFF	TGTGCCAGCAGCTCAAACTATCCGAACACTGAAGCTTTCTTT	-	many	TRBV7-2	TRBJ1-1
CASSPRTGRMGGYTF	TGTGCCAGCAGTCCCCGGACAGGGAGGATGGGTGGCTACACCTTC	TRBD1	-	TRBV28	TRBJ1-2
CASSRGRRNTEAFF	TGTGCCAGCAGCCGGGGACGGCGGAACACTGAAGCTTTCTTT	-	many	TRBV12-3/TRBV12-4	TRBJ1-1
CSARPVTNYEQYF	TGCAGTGCTAGGCCTGTAACCAACTACGAGCAGTACTTC	-	many	TRBV20-1	TRBJ2-7
CASSPTGGLFEQYF	TGTGCCAGCAGTCCGACAGGGGGCCTCTTTGAGCAGTACTTC	TRBD1	-	TRBV6-2/TRBV6-3	TRBJ2-7
CATKAGVVLNQPQHF	TGTGCCACCAAGGCAGGGGTGGTCCTCAATCAGCCCCAGCATTTT	-	many	TRBV19	TRBJ1-5
CSVEVGAGGTGELFF	TGCAGCGTTGAAGTCGGAGCGGGAGGAACCGGGGAGCTGTTTTTT	TRBD2	many	TRBV29-1	TRBJ2-2
CSVGGTAYEQYF	TGCAGCGTTGGCGGGACCGCCTACGAGCAGTACTTC	-	many	TRBV29-1	TRBJ2-7
CASNYRGYGTEAFF	TGTGCCAGTAATTACAGGGGGTACGGCACTGAAGCTTTCTTT	TRBD1	many	TRBV6-5	TRBJ1-1
CSARGLAGAAYEQYF	TGCAGTGCTAGAGGTTTAGCGGGGGCAGCCTACGAGCAGTACTTC	TRBD2	many	TRBV20-1	TRBJ2-7
CASTSVGGTGNTEAFF	TGTGCCAGCACCTCCGTTGGGGGGACGGGGAACACTGAAGCTTTCTTT	-	many	TRBV11-2	TRBJ1-1
CASSGRQENTEAFF	TGTGCCAGCAGCGGTAGACAAGAGAACACTGAAGCTTTCTTT	-	many	TRBV6-1	TRBJ1-1
CASSLALGVNYEQYF	TGCGCCAGCAGCTTGGCTTTGGGAGTTAACTACGAGCAGTACTTC	-	many	TRBV5-1	TRBJ2-7
CASSFDRGPEETQYF	TGTGCCAGCAGTTTCGACAGGGGTCCAGAAGAGACCCAGTACTTC	TRBD1	many	TRBV12-3/TRBV12-4	TRBJ2-5
CASSPRGTAGVGTQYF	TGTGCCAGCAGCCCTAGGGGGACAGCAGGGGTCGGGACCCAGTACTTC	TRBD1	many	TRBV25-1	TRBJ2-5
CASSPRRGDSNQPQHF	TGTGCCAGTTCGCCTAGAAGGGGCGATAGCAATCAGCCCCAGCATTTT	-	many	TRBV6-1	TRBJ1-5
CASSLVPGQGRDQPQHF	TGTGCCAGCAGCTTAGTTCCAGGACAGGGTCGGGACCAGCCCCAGCATTTT	TRBD1	many	TRBV11-2	TRBJ1-5
CSARDQRMNTEAFF	TGCAGTGCTAGAGATCAGAGAATGAACACTGAAGCTTTCTTT	-	many	TRBV20-1	TRBJ1-1
CSALNPGTQTYEQYF	TGCAGTGCTTTAAACCCCGGTACCCAGACCTACGAGCAGTACTTC	-	-	TRBV20-1	TRBJ2-7
CSAQDRGYEQYF	TGCAGTGCTCAGGACAGGGGCTACGAGCAGTACTTC	TRBD1	-	TRBV20-1	TRBJ2-7
CASSQDTVGSRGDTDTQYF	TGTGCCAGCAGCCAAGATACGGTCGGGTCGCGGGGGGACACAGATACGCAGTATTTT	TRBD2	few	TRBV4-2	TRBJ2-3
CASSQDTGSNNQPQHF	TGTGCCAGCAGCCAAGATACAGGGTCTAACAATCAGCCCCAGCATTTT	-	many	TRBV3-1	TRBJ1-5
CASSILGQAQETQYF	TGTGCCAGTAGTATCCTCGGACAGGCCCAAGAGACCCAGTACTTC	TRBD1	many	TRBV19	TRBJ2-5